Below are 32 T cell receptor beta chains sequenced from a single sample in a study of shared clonotypes between healthy human individuals. Using immunoSEQ multiplex PCR, the repertoire was profiled, and TCRdb retains in-frame clones only, with some absent. The sample has 2 million to 2.5 million clones; approximately 95% are singletons. Sequences were obtained from naive CD4+ T cells sorted from blood. Regarding subset: CD45RA+ positively selected. The origin of the receptors is a man aged 18 to 30 in good health.

The genes are TRBV2 and TRBJ2-5; D gene ambiguous. CDR1 is SNHLY and CDR2 is FYNNEI in the germline V gene. Trimming took off 1 base at V and 6 bases at J, with 6 bases between the two ends. CDR3 length: 12 residues. The CDR3 DNA is TGTGCCAGCAGTGAAGTTCCGAAGACCCAGTACTTC. It translates to CASSEVPKTQYF.

In the case of this clone: This sample also contains other DNA sequences that code for the same CDR3. The chain has TRBV28 and TRBJ1-1; D ambiguous. The V gene's germline CDR1 is MDHEN and CDR2 SYDVKM. The V and J ends lost 6 bases and 4 bases respectively, with 9 bases between them. The CDR3 runs 12 residues. CDR3 amino acids: CASSPRGTEAFF. The DNA of the CDR3 is TGTGCCAGCAGCCCGCGGGGCACTGAAGCTTTCTTT.

The rearrangement uses TRBV6-5 and TRBJ2-7, with unresolved D. The CDR3 loop spans 11 amino acids. Germline V gene sequence: CDR1 MNHEY, CDR2 SVGAGI. V lost 4 bases and J lost 5, with 6 bases in between. The CDR3 DNA reads as TGTGCCAGCAGTTCGGAGAACGAGCAGTACTTC. It encodes CASSSENEQYF.

The chain links TRBV5-1 to TRBJ1-4; tentatively, D is TRBD1 (5 bases). V lost 4 bases and J 8 bases, leaving 18 bases between the germline ends. Germline lookup yields CDR1 SGHRS and CDR2 YFSETQ. The CDR3 sequence is 15 residues long. The DNA for the CDR3 is TGCGCCAGCAGCCCGGGACGGCCGGATTTGGAAAAACTGTTTTTT. Amino acids: CASSPGRPDLEKLFF.

V is TRBV10-1 and J is TRBJ2-5; D is possibly TRBD1 (5 bases). CDR1 WNHNN and CDR2 SYGVQD come from the germline V gene (reference sequence). The CDR3 extends over 14 amino acids. The V and J ends lost 4 bases and 5 bases respectively, with 14 bases between them. Here the CDR3 reads CASSAGLARETQYF. CDR3 in DNA: TGCGCCAGCAGTGCAGGGTTAGCAAGGGAGACCCAGTACTTC.

CDR3 coding DNA: TGTGCCAGCAGTGGACAGGGGAACACTGAAGCTTTCTTT. Its protein product is CASSGQGNTEAFF. This chain joins TRBV6-4 and TRBJ1-1, with 7 bases that match TRBD1. The germline V gene has CDR1 MRHNA and CDR2 SNTAGT. CDR3 length: 13 residues. Germline trimming cut 4 bases from V and 1 base from J; bases unmatched to any gene: 0.

This clone was counted a few times. V usage is TRBV5-6 and J usage is TRBJ2-7; D tentatively fits TRBD1 or TRBD2 (5 bases each). V shed 2 bases and J shed 6 bases, with 18 bases lying between them. This CDR3 contains 15 residues. Germline lookup yields CDR1 SGHDT and CDR2 YYEEEE. This CDR3 reads CASSFTGTGYVEQYF. The DNA for the CDR3 is TGTGCCAGCAGCTTCACCGGGACCGGCTATGTCGAGCAGTACTTC.

This sequence joins TRBV4-1 and TRBJ2-7, with D possibly TRBD1 on 6 matching bases. Trimming shortened V by 4 bases and J by 4 bases, and 14 bases separated the two germline ends. The germline gives CDR1 MGHRA, CDR2 YSYEKL. The CDR3 is 14 amino acids. The CDR3 loop reads CASSRLTGFYEQYF. The CDR3 nucleotides read TGCGCCAGCAGCCGATTAACAGGGTTTTACGAGCAGTACTTC.

The V call is TRBV2, the J call TRBJ2-1; D unclear. The CDR3 length is 14 residues. Germline-derived CDR1 and CDR2 are SNHLY and FYNNEI. Trimming shortened V by 8 bases and J by 5 bases, and 16 bases separated the two germline ends. The CDR3 DNA sequence: TGTGCCAGCGCGATGACGCCAGCGAACAATGAGCAGTTCTTC. Its protein product is CASAMTPANNEQFF. Full variable domain (outside the CDR3, taken from reference TRBV2 and TRBJ2-1): EPEVTQTPSHQVTQMGQEVILRCVPISNHLYFYWYRQILGQKVEFLVSFYNNEISEKSEIFDDQFSVERPDGSNFTLKIRSTKLEDSAMYFCASAMTPANNEQFFGPGTRLTVL.

This clone appeared a single time. The rearrangement links TRBV2 to TRBJ2-7; 10 bases line up with TRBD2. Trimming cost V 4 bases and J 7 bases; bases outside gene matches: 7. CDR1 is SNHLY, CDR2 FYNNEI, per germline. The length of the CDR3 is 14 residues. The CDR3 reads CASSARLAGDEQYF. Here the CDR3 DNA reads TGTGCCAGCAGTGCCCGGCTAGCGGGGGATGAGCAGTACTTC.

Turning to this clone: The same CDR3 can be traced to other DNA sequences in this sample. This chain joins TRBV6-5 and TRBJ2-7, with 7 bases identical to TRBD2. V lost 7 bases to trimming and J lost 1 base; unmatched junction nucleotides: 4. Germline V gene data show CDR1 as MNHEY and CDR2 as SVGAGI. The CDR3 runs to 13 residues. This chain's CDR3 is CASTPGGSYEQYF. The CDR3 DNA follows: TGTGCCAGCACCCCCGGGGGGTCCTACGAGCAGTACTTC.

The V gene is TRBV5-1, the J gene TRBJ1-2; perhaps TRBD1 as D (5 bases). Germline CDR1 SGHRS, CDR2 YFSETQ. With 3 bases removed from V and 6 bases from J, the gap between germline ends came to 15 bases. The CDR3 is made up of 14 amino acids. The chain's CDR3 is CASSSEGPQNGYTF. CDR3 nucleotide sequence: TGCGCCAGCAGCTCCGAGGGACCTCAAAATGGCTACACCTTC. The whole variable domain, filled in from reference TRBV5-1 and TRBJ1-2, reads KAGVTQTPRYLIKTRGQQVTLSCSPISGHRSVSWYQQTPGQGLQFLFEYFSETQRNKGNFPGRFSGRQFSNSRSEMNVSTLELGDSALYLCASSSEGPQNGYTFGSGTRLTVV.

J is TRBJ1-6 and V is TRBV5-1, with no clear D. From germline, CDR1 is SGHRS and CDR2 YFSETQ. The CDR3 extends over 18 amino acids. The ends were cut back, 0 bases at V and 0 bases at J, with 13 bases in the middle. CDR3 DNA: TGCGCCAGCAGCTTGGCATGGGGTTCCGGCTCCTATAATTCACCCCTCCACTTT. Its translation is CASSLAWGSGSYNSPLHF.

The gene calls are TRBV11-2 and TRBJ1-3, with no clear D. This CDR3 is built from 14 residues. V gave up 3 bases and J gave up 0 bases, with 6 bases separating them. Looked up from germline, CDR1 is SGHAT and CDR2 is FQNNGV. CDR3: CASSFGVSGNTIYF. DNA for the CDR3: TGTGCCAGCAGCTTCGGTGTCTCTGGAAACACCATATATTTT. The variable domain in full, with the rest retrieved from reference TRBV11-2 and TRBJ1-3, is EAGVAQSPRYKIIEKRQSVAFWCNPISGHATLYWYQQILGQGPKLLIQFQNNGVVDDSQLPKDRFSAERLKGVDSTLKIQPAKLEDSAVYLCASSFGVSGNTIYFGEGSWLTVV.

The chain combines TRBV1 with TRBJ2-7; TRBD2 was called by the table and not checked on the DNA. TRBV1 is given as a pseudogene. The CDR3 sequence is 16 residues long. CDR3 protein: CTSSQPSQSRGYEQYF. In DNA, the CDR3 is TGCACCAGCAGCCAGCCAAGCCAGAGCCGCGGCTACGAGCAGTACTTC.

The rearrangement uses TRBV7-9 and TRBJ1-1; tentative D call: TRBD1 (6 bases). The CDR3 length is 14 residues. Germline V lookup: CDR1 SEHNR, CDR2 FQNEAQ (reference sequence). V lost 5 bases, J lost 4 bases, and 14 bases lay in between. The CDR3 bases are TGTGCCAGCAGCCTCGATGGGGGCGGCACTGAAGCTTTCTTT. It yields the protein CASSLDGGGTEAFF.

The chain employs TRBV6-4 and TRBJ1-6, with 9 positions matching TRBD1. Germline CDR1 MRHNA, CDR2 SNTAGT. J gave up 10 bases and V 4 bases, and 17 bases lay outside the gene matches. The CDR3 is made up of 18 amino acids. The CDR3 nucleotides are TGTGCCAGCAGTGCCTTCGCCCCGGAACAGGGGGCTATGTCACCCCTCCACTTT. It specifies CASSAFAPEQGAMSPLHF.

This clone came up a few times. The chain has TRBV10-3 and TRBJ1-2; D gene uncertain. Germline values: CDR1 ENHRY, CDR2 SYGVKD. This CDR3 comprises 12 residues. V was cut by 10 bases and J by 0 bases, with 9 bases left in between. CDR3: CATGNTNYGYTF. The DNA for the CDR3 is TGTGCCACCGGGAATACTAACTATGGCTACACCTTC.

The rearrangement uses TRBV30 and TRBJ2-7; 7 bases are a match to TRBD2. The germline gives CDR1 GTSNPN, CDR2 SVGIG (reference sequence). The V and J ends lost 4 bases and 5 bases, in that order; junction bases with no gene match: 8. There are 13 residues in the CDR3. CDR3 bases: TGTGCCTGGACCAACGGACTAGTTGACGAGCAGTACTTC. This encodes CAWTNGLVDEQYF.

V gene TRBV6-6 combines with J gene TRBJ2-7; D tentatively fits TRBD1 or TRBD2 (6 bases each). The CDR3 is 14 amino acids. Germline CDR1 MNHNY, CDR2 SVGAGI (reference sequence). Trimming cost V 2 bases and J 4 bases, with 12 bases left between them. The CDR3 coding sequence is TGTGCCAGCAGTTACATCGGGGGCCCTTACGAGCAGTACTTC. This codes for CASSYIGGPYEQYF.

This clone appeared once. The chain employs TRBV5-1 and TRBJ2-2, with D tentatively TRBD1 (6 bases). This CDR3 spans 16 amino acids. Per the germline V gene, CDR1 is SGHRS and CDR2 is YFSETQ. Between the trimmed V and J ends, which lost 4 bases and 5 bases, there was a span of 18 bases. CDR3 DNA sequence: TGCGCCAGCAGCCCCACCTATCAGGGGAGAACCGGGGAGCTGTTTTTT. This encodes CASSPTYQGRTGELFF.

V usage is TRBV10-3 and J usage is TRBJ2-2; D is possibly TRBD1 or TRBD2 (5 bases each). Trimming took 6 bases from V and 0 from J, leaving 11 bases between them. CDR1 is ENHRY and CDR2 is SYGVKD in the germline V gene. The CDR3 runs 15 residues. In DNA form, the CDR3 reads TGTGCCATCAGAGGGGACCTCGCGAACACCGGGGAGCTGTTTTTT. Amino acids: CAIRGDLANTGELFF.

The chain recombines TRBV19 with TRBJ2-1; no reliable D call. The germline CDR1 and CDR2 sequences are LNHDA and SQIVND (reference sequence). V gave up 5 bases and J gave up 0 bases, with 8 bases separating them. The CDR3 is 14 residues long. CDR3 sequence: CASSGGNSYNEQFF. The CDR3 coding sequence is TGTGCCAGTAGTGGCGGAAACTCCTACAATGAGCAGTTCTTC.

CDR3 protein: CASSFLGAAGTEAFF. CDR3 nucleotide sequence: TGTGCCAGCAGCTTTCTTGGGGCGGCAGGAACTGAAGCTTTCTTT. The genes are TRBV5-4 and TRBJ1-1; D might be TRBD1 (5 bases). This CDR3 region has 15 residues. Trimming took off 2 bases at V and 5 bases at J, with 16 bases between the two ends. Germline CDR1 is SGHNT and CDR2 is YYREEE (reference sequence).

V and J are TRBV5-1 and TRBJ2-3, with TRBD2 matching 7 bases. This CDR3 has 15 amino acids. Trimming cost V 0 bases and J 0 bases; bases outside gene matches: 1. Germline V CDR1 and CDR2: SGHRS, YFSETQ. The CDR3 spells CASSLDGRSTDTQYF. CDR3 DNA: TGCGCCAGCAGCTTGGACGGGAGGAGCACAGATACGCAGTATTTT.

Regarding this clone: The junction departs from the called germline gene at one end, perhaps through a read error. The chain has TRBV6-6 and TRBJ2-1, with a weak D call TRBD1 (6 bases). The CDR3 has 15 amino acids. In germline, CDR1 is MNHNY, CDR2 SVGAGI (reference sequence). The CDR3 bases are TGTGCCAGCAGTAACTCTTACAGGGTATACAATGAGCAGTTCTTC. Translated: CASSNSYRVYNEQFF.

This clone appeared a single time. J is TRBJ1-3 and V is TRBV6-5; no reliable D call. The V end was cut by 2 bases, the J end by 0 bases, with 11 bases between. CDR1 is MNHEY, CDR2 SVGAGI, per germline. The CDR3 is 16 residues long. In DNA form, the CDR3 reads TGTGCCAGCAGTTACAGGGCCGGGAGCTCTGGAAACACCATATATTTT. Protein sequence: CASSYRAGSSGNTIYF.

The chain has TRBV4-1 and TRBJ2-5, with D possibly being TRBD2 (7 bases). The CDR3 has 15 residues. CDR1 is MGHRA, CDR2 YSYEKL, per germline. V shed 0 bases and J shed 5 bases, with 13 bases lying between them. In nucleotides, the CDR3 is TGCGCCAGCAGCCAAGAATGGGGGGGCTCGGAGACCCAGTACTTC. Protein sequence: CASSQEWGGSETQYF.

The chain is built from TRBV7-9 and TRBJ2-7; D is uncertain. The V and J ends lost 2 bases and 6 bases respectively, with 11 bases between them. Germline-derived CDR1 and CDR2 are SEHNR and FQNEAQ (reference sequence). The CDR3 consists of 13 residues. The CDR3 sequence is CASSLTAALEQYF. As DNA, the CDR3 is TGTGCCAGCAGCTTAACCGCGGCCCTCGAGCAGTACTTC.

The chain is built from TRBV2 and TRBJ1-1; the D is unclear. Germline V gene data show CDR1 as SNHLY and CDR2 as FYNNEI. V lost 2 bases and J 6 bases, leaving 7 bases between the germline ends. The length of the CDR3 is 12 residues. CDR3 DNA: TGTGCCAGCAGTGAAAGGCCGGCTGAAGCTTTCTTT. Residues: CASSERPAEAFF.

V usage is TRBV30 and J usage is TRBJ2-2, with TRBD2 as a possible D gene (6 bases). Germline V gene sequence: CDR1 GTSNPN, CDR2 SVGIG (reference sequence). The V end was cut by 4 bases, the J end by 7 bases, with 16 bases between. The CDR3 covers 14 residues. For the CDR3, the DNA is TGTGCCTGGACTCCCGGGGGAAAGGGCGGGGAGCTGTTTTTT. Its protein is CAWTPGGKGGELFF. Using reference TRBV30 and TRBJ2-2 for the parts outside the CDR3, the full variable domain is SQTIHQWPATLVQPVGSPLSLECTVEGTSNPNLYWYRQAAGRGLQLLFYSVGIGQISSEVPQNLSASRPQDRQFILSSKKLLLSDSGFYLCAWTPGGKGGELFFGEGSRLTVL.

V and J are TRBV7-3 and TRBJ2-2; D remains ambiguous. V was cut by 5 bases and J by 2 bases, with 15 bases left in between. This CDR3 region has 16 residues. Germline CDR1 reads SGHTA; CDR2 reads FQGTGA. In nucleotides, the CDR3 is TGTGCCAGCAGCCCCCATCATACGGGCAACACCGGGGAGCTGTTTTTT. It yields the protein CASSPHHTGNTGELFF.